Sequencing of this T cell receptor (beta chain) was carried out in a study of OX40 agonist ivuxolimab in advanced cancers. There are 14 residues in the CDR3. V was trimmed by 6 bases and J by 0 bases, leaving 11 bases between them. Germline values: CDR1 MNHNY, CDR2 SVGAGI (reference sequence). Whole-study findings and limits: At doses 0.1 to 3.0 mg/kg, CD4+ and CD8+ clones expanded.

In regard to this clone: Its matching antigen is unknown.

Profiling relied on immunoSEQ multiplex PCR, and the TCRdb table lists in-frame clones only, not all of them. The table lists tens of thousands of clones, 60% to 80% of them singletons. Exclusion applied to patients with autoimmune disease history or systemic immunosuppression. The clonotype originates from an adult with an advanced solid tumor such as melanoma, head and neck, liver or kidney cancer. The sample consisted of CD4+ or CD8+ T cells sorted from blood, taken in a trial of the OX40 agonist ivuxolimab. The V gene is TRBV6-6, the J gene TRBJ1-1; D possibly corresponds to TRBD1 (5 bases). The CDR3 sequence: CASRGDSLNTEAFF. CDR3 coding DNA: TGTGCCAGCAGAGGAGACAGCCTGAACACTGAAGCTTTCTTT.